This T cell receptor (beta chain) was sequenced for a study of T cell responses to AZD1222 COVID-19 vaccine. The data were produced by immunoSEQ multiplex PCR, yet TCRdb's version contains in-frame clones alone and is incomplete. The sample lists around 130,000 clones; more than 80% were seen once. The CDR3 extends over 14 amino acids. Germline V gene sequence: CDR1 LNHDA, CDR2 SQIVND (reference sequence). The V and J ends lost 6 bases and 1 base respectively, with 10 bases between them. With respect to this clone: Different DNA sequences within this sample yield the same CDR3.

The sequencing used peripheral blood, collected 28 days after the second dose of the MenACWY control vaccine. This chain uses TRBV19 with TRBJ1-5; D call uncertain. This sequence was found in an adult who received the MenACWY meningococcal vaccine as a control. CDR3 sequence: CASSRTGSNQPQHF. In DNA, the CDR3 is TGTGCCAGTAGCCGGACTGGGAGCAATCAGCCCCAGCATTTT.